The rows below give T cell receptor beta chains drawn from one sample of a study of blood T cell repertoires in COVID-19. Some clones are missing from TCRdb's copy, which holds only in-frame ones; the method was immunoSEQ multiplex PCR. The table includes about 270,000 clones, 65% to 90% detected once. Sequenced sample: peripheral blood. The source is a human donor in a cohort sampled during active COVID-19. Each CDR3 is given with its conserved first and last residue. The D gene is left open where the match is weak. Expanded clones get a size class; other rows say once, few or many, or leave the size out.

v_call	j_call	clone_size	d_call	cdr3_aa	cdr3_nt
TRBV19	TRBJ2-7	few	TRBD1	CASSRSGQGAYEQYF	TGTGCCAGTAGCCGGTCAGGGCAGGGGGCCTACGAGCAGTACTTC
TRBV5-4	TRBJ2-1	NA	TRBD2	CASSSGTSGSFYNEQFF	TGTGCCAGCAGCTCCGGGACTAGCGGGAGTTTCTACAATGAGCAGTTCTTC
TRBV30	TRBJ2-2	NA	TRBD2	CAWSGLAGAGELFF	TGTGCCTGGAGTGGTCTAGCGGGAGCCGGGGAGCTGTTTTTT
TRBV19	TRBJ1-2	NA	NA	CASILRISGGYTF	TGTGCCAGTATTTTAAGGATATCGGGTGGCTACACCTTC
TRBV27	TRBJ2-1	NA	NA	CASSSYPTAHNEQFF	TGTGCCAGCAGTTCGTATCCCACAGCCCATAATGAGCAGTTCTTC
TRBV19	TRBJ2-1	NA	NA	CASSISTGLLRGNEQFF	TGTGCCAGTAGTATATCGACGGGTCTTCTCCGGGGCAATGAGCAGTTCTTC
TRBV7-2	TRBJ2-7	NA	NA	CASAAGLSSYEQYF	TGTGCCAGCGCGGCGGGACTCAGCTCCTACGAGCAGTACTTC
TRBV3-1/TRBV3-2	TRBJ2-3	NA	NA	CASSILDTQYF	TGTGCCAGCAGCATATTAGATACGCAGTATTTT
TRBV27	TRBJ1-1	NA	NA	CATRGSMNTEAFF	TGTGCCACAAGGGGGAGCATGAACACTGAAGCTTTCTTT
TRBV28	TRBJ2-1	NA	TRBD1	CASVGTDLYSSYNEQFF	TGTGCCAGCGTCGGGACAGACTTATATAGCTCCTACAATGAGCAGTTCTTC
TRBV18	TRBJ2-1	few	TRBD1	CASSTRTGGDEQFF	TGTGCCAGCTCAACCCGGACAGGAGGCGATGAGCAGTTCTTC
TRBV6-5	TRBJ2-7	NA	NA	CASRKAGSYEQYF	TGTGCCAGCCGCAAAGCGGGTTCCTACGAGCAGTACTTC
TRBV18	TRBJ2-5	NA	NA	CASSHGDVPETQYF	TGTGCCAGCTCCCATGGAGATGTTCCGGAGACCCAGTACTTC
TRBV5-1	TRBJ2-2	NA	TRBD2	CASSPGLAGGPTGELFF	TGCGCCAGCAGCCCGGGACTAGCGGGAGGGCCGACCGGGGAGCTGTTTTTT
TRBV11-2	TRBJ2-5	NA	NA	CASSHRETQYF	TGTGCCAGCAGCCATAGAGAGACCCAGTACTTC
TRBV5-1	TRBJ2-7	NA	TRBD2	CASSLVSGSPLYEQYF	TGCGCCAGCAGCTTGGTCAGCGGGAGTCCCCTCTACGAGCAGTACTTC
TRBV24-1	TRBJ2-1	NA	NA	CATGIGSSYNEQFF	TGTGCCACCGGTATTGGGAGCTCCTACAATGAGCAGTTCTTC
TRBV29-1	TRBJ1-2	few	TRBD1	CSAVQGAVYGYTF	TGCAGCGCCGTACAGGGGGCAGTCTATGGCTACACCTTC
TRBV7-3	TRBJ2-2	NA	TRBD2	CASSLQPSGNTGELFF	TGTGCCAGCAGCTTACAACCTAGCGGCAACACCGGGGAGCTGTTTTTT
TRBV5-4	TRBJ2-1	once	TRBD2	CASSLGGPSGYNEQFF	TGTGCCAGCAGCTTGGGTGGTCCTAGCGGATACAATGAGCAGTTCTTC
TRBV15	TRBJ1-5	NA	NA	CATSRVGTSNQPQHF	TGTGCCACCAGCAGAGTAGGGACAAGCAATCAGCCCCAGCATTTT
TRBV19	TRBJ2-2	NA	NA	CASRSVTNTGELFF	TGTGCCAGTAGGTCAGTTACGAACACCGGGGAGCTGTTTTTT
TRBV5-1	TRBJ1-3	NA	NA	CASSLTLQGSTGNTIYF	TGCGCCAGCAGCTTGACTTTACAGGGTAGTACTGGAAACACCATATATTTT
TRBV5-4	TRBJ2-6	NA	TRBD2	CASSPGGSISGANVLTF	TGTGCCAGCAGCCCCGGGGGGTCTATCTCTGGGGCCAACGTCCTGACTTTC
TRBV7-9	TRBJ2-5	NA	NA	CASSYPRETQYF	TGTGCCAGCAGCTATCCCAGGGAGACCCAGTACTTC
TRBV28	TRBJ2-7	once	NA	CASSTLRRRIDEQYF	TGTGCCAGCAGTACCCTGAGGAGAAGAATCGACGAGCAGTACTTC
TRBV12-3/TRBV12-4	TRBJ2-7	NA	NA	CASSGSPYEQYF	TGTGCCAGCTCAGGGTCCCCCTACGAGCAGTACTTC
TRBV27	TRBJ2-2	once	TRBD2	CASGAGLAANTGELFF	TGTGCCAGCGGCGCAGGCCTAGCGGCGAACACCGGGGAGCTGTTTTTT
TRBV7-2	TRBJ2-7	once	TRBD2	CASLPGLAYSYEQYF	TGTGCCAGCCTCCCGGGACTAGCCTATTCCTACGAGCAGTACTTC
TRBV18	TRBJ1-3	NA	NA	CASSYRGNTIYF	TGTGCCAGCTCCTATCGGGGAAACACCATATATTTT
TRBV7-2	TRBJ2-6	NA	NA	CASSSTGTGANVLTF	TGTGCCAGCAGCTCAACCGGGACTGGGGCCAACGTCCTGACTTTC
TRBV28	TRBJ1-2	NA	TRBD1	CASTQTGGQPSNYGYTF	TGTGCCAGCACCCAAACCGGGGGACAGCCCTCTAACTATGGCTACACCTTC
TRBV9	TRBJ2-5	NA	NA	CASSVGTGEGETQYF	TGTGCCAGCAGCGTAGGCACGGGAGAGGGAGAGACCCAGTACTTC
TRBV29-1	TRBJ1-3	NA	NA	CSVGQGNTIYF	TGCAGCGTTGGCCAGGGAAACACCATATATTTT
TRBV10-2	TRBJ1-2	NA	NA	CASSEAAYGYTF	TGCGCCAGCAGTGAGGCGGCTTATGGCTACACCTTC
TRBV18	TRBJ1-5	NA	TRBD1	CASSPPGGTQHF	TGTGCCAGCTCACCGCCAGGGGGGACCCAGCATTTT
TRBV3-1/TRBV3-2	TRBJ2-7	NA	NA	CASRNIYEQYF	TGTGCCAGCAGAAACATCTACGAGCAGTACTTC
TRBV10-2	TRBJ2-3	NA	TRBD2	CASSGTGREGQDTQYF	TGCGCCAGCAGTGGCACAGGGCGGGAGGGCCAAGATACGCAGTATTTT
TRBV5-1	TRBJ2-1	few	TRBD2	CASSLGTSGRAGEQFF	TGCGCCAGCAGCTTGGGAACTAGCGGGAGGGCCGGTGAGCAGTTCTTC
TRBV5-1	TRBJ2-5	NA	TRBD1	CASSIGQGGETQYF	TGCGCCAGCAGCATTGGACAGGGCGGGGAGACCCAGTACTTC